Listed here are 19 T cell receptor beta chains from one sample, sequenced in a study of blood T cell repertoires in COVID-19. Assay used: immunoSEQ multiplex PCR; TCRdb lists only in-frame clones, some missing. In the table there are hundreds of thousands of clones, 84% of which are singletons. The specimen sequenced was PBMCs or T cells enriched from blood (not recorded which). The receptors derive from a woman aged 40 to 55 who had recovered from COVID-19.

As DNA, the CDR3 is TGTGCCAGCAGCTTAATAGGGACAGTTACTAACTATGGCTACACCTTC. Encoded protein: CASSLIGTVTNYGYTF. The V and J genes are TRBV7-2 and TRBJ1-2; the match to TRBD1 covers 7 bases. V shed 2 bases, J shed 0 bases, and the junction held 6 bases outside the gene matches. Germline assignment: CDR1 SGHTA and CDR2 FQGNSA. The CDR3 loop spans 16 amino acids.

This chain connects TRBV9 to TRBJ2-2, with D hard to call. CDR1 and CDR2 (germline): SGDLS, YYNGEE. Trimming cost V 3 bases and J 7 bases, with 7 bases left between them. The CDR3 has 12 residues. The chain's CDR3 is CASSAASGELFF. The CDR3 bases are TGTGCCAGCAGCGCTGCTAGCGGGGAGCTGTTTTTT.

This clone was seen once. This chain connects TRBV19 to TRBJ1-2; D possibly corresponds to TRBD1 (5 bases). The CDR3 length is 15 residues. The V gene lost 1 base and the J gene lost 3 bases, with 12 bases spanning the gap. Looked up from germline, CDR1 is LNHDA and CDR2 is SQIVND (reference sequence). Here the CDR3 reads CASSIGRGNDYGYTF. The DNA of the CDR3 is TGTGCCAGTAGTATAGGGCGGGGCAACGACTATGGCTACACCTTC. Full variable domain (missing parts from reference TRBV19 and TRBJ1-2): DGGITQSPKYLFRKEGQNVTLSCEQNLNHDAMYWYRQDPGQGLRLIYYSQIVNDFQKGDIAEGYSVSREKKESFPLTVTSAQKNPTAFYLCASSIGRGNDYGYTFGSGTRLTVV.

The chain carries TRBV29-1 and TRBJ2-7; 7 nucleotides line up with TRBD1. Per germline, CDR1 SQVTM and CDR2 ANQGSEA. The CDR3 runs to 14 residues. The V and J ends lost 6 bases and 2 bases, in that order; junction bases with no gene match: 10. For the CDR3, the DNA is TGCAGCGTCGTAAGGACAGGTCGGCCCTACGAGCAGTACTTC. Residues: CSVVRTGRPYEQYF.

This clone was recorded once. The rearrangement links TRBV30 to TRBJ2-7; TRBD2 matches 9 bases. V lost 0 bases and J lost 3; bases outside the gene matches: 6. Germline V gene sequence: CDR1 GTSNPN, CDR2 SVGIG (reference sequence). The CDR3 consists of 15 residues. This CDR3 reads CAWSVQGLALYEQYF. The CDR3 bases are TGTGCCTGGAGTGTACAGGGACTAGCCCTCTACGAGCAGTACTTC.

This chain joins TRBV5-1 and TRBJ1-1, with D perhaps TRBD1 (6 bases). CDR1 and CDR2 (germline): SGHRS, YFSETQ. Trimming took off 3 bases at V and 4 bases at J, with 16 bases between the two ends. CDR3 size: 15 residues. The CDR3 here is CASSSGQPSGTEAFF. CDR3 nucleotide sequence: TGCGCCAGCAGCTCCGGACAGCCCTCGGGCACTGAAGCTTTCTTT.

The CDR3 coding sequence is TGCGCCAGCAGGACAGGCACAGATACGCAGTATTTT. Protein: CASRTGTDTQYF. The rearrangement joins TRBV5-1 to TRBJ2-3, with a possible D match to TRBD1 (5 bases). V was clipped by 5 bases and J by 1 base, with 5 bases between them. The germline V gene has CDR1 SGHRS and CDR2 YFSETQ. CDR3 length: 12 amino acids.

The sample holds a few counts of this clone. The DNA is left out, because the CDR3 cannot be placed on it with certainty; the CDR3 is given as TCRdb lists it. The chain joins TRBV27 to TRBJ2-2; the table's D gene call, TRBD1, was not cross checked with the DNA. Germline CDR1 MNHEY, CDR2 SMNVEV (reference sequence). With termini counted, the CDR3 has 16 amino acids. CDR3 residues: CASSFGPGAGSGELFF.

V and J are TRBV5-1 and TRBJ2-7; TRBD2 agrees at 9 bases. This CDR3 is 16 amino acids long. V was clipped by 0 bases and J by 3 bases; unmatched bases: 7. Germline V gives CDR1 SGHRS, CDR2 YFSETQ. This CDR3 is CASSLGISGSLYEQYF. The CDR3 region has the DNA TGCGCCAGCAGCTTGGGAATTAGCGGGAGTCTCTACGAGCAGTACTTC.

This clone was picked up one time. CDR3 loop: CATSRAGPRGYTF. The CDR3 DNA reads TGTGCCACCAGCAGAGCCGGCCCCAGGGGCTACACCTTC. V and J are TRBV15 and TRBJ1-2; D is ambiguous. CDR3 length: 13 residues. The germline V gene has CDR1 LNHNV and CDR2 YYDKDF (reference sequence). The V end lost 1 base, the J end lost 8 bases, and 11 bases lay between the germline ends.

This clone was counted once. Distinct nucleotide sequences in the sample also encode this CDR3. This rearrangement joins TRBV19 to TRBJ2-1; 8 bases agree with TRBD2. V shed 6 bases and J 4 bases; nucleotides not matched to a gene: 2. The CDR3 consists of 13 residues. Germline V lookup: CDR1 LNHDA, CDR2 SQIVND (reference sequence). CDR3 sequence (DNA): TGTGCCAGTAGCGGGAGGGGGTACAATGAGCAGTTCTTC. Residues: CASSGRGYNEQFF.

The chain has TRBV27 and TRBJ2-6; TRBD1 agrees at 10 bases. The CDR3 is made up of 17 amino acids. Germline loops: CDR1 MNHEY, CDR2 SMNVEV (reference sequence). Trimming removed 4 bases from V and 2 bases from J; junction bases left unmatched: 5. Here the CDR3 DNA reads TGTGCCAGCAGTTCGGGACAGGGGTTGGCTGGGGCCAACGTCCTGACTTTC. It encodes CASSSGQGLAGANVLTF.

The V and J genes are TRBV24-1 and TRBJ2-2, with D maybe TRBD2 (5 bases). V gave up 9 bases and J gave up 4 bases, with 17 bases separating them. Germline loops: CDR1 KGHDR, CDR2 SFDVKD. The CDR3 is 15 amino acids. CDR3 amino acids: CATGKPGFGTGELFF. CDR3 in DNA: TGTGCCACCGGCAAGCCGGGGTTCGGCACCGGGGAGCTGTTTTTT.

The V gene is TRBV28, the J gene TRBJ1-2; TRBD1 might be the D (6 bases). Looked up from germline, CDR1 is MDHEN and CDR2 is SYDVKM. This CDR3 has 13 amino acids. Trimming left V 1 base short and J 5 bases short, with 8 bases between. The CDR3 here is CASSLYREYGYTF. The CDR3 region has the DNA TGTGCCAGCAGTTTATACAGGGAGTATGGCTACACCTTC.

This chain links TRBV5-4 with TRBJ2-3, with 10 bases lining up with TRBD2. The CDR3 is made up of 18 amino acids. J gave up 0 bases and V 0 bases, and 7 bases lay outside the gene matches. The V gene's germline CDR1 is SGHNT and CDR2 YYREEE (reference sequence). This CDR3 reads CASSLATTSGMSTDTQYF. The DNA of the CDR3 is TGTGCCAGCAGCTTGGCCACTACTAGCGGGATGAGCACAGATACGCAGTATTTT.

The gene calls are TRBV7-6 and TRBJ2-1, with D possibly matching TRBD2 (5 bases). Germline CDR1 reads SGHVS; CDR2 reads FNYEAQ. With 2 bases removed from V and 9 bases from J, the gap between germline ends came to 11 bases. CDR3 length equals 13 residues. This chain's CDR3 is CASSLIDRGEQFF. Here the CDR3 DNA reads TGTGCCAGCAGCTTAATAGATCGGGGTGAGCAGTTCTTC.

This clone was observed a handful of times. The CDR3 DNA reads as TGCGCCAGCAGCCAAGATCTCAGCGGGGTGTCGTACGTC. Translation gives CASSQDLSGVSYV. The rearrangement links TRBV4-1 to TRBJ2-7; TRBD2 aligns across 7 bases. The CDR3 is made up of 13 amino acids. V was pared by 0 bases and J by 12 bases, with 8 bases of the junction left unmatched. Germline V CDR1 and CDR2: MGHRA, YSYEKL.

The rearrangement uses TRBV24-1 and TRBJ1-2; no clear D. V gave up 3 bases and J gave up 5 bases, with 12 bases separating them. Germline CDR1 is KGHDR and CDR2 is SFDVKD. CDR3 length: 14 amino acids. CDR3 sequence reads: CATSDHRGRYGYTF. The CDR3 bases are TGTGCCACCAGTGATCACCGTGGGAGGTATGGCTACACCTTC.

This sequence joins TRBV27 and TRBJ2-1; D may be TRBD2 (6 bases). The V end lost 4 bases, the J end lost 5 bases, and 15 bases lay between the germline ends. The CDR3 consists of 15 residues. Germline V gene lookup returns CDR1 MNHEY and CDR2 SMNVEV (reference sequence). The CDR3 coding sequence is TGTGCCAGCAGTTCCCCGGCGGGGCCCCACAATGAGCAGTTCTTC. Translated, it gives CASSSPAGPHNEQFF.